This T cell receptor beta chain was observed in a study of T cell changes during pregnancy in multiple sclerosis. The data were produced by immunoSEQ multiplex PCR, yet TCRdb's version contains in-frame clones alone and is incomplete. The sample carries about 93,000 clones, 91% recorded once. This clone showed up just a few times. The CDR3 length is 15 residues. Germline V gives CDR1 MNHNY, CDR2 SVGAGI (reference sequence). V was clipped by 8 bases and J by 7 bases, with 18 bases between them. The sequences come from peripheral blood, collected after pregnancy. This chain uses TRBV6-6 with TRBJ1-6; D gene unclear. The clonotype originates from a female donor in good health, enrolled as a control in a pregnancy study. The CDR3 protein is CASRRSDVSNSPLHF. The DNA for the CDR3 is TGTGCCAGCCGCAGGTCAGATGTATCAAATTCACCCCTCCACTTT.